These T cell receptor beta chains were read from a single sample in a study of T-cell memory formation after mild COVID-19. TCRdb reanalysed the 5' RACE reads using MiXCR and keeps one entry per CDR3 protein. Altogether around 470,000 distinct CDR3 sequences are present, 20% being singletons, with the ten largest covering around 9.2%. Sequencing input: PBMCs or a T cell subset sorted from them (not recorded which). The receptors derive from an adult woman who had mild COVID-19 (a few samples of this study predate the infection). Cell type and time point are not known. Each CDR3 is given with its conserved first and last residue.

v_gene: TRBV7-9
j_gene: TRBJ1-3
CDR3aa: CASSLGEDDSSGNTIYF

v_gene: TRBV29-1
j_gene: TRBJ2-5
CDR3aa: CSVEGLQETQYF

v_gene: TRBV7-3
j_gene: TRBJ2-3
CDR3aa: CASSSYSGGPTDTQYF

v_gene: TRBV12-3/TRBV12-4
j_gene: TRBJ1-5
CDR3aa: CASRAQGASNQPQHF

v_gene: TRBV29-1
j_gene: TRBJ2-3
CDR3aa: CSVEWATSGSGTDTQYF

v_gene: TRBV15
j_gene: TRBJ1-1
CDR3aa: CATSRGGPNTEAFF

v_gene: TRBV2
j_gene: TRBJ1-1
CDR3aa: CASSEYQGSTEAFF

v_gene: TRBV19
j_gene: TRBJ1-5
CDR3aa: CASSTSGRLSNQPQHF

v_gene: TRBV7-2
j_gene: TRBJ2-7
CDR3aa: CASRARDRGEQYF

v_gene: TRBV5-8
j_gene: TRBJ2-1
CDR3aa: CASSLVAWEQFF

v_gene: TRBV10-3
j_gene: TRBJ2-5
CDR3aa: CAISEGASVSGGTQYF

v_gene: TRBV10-3
j_gene: TRBJ1-1
CDR3aa: CAISESGAAEAFF

v_gene: TRBV7-9
j_gene: TRBJ2-5
CDR3aa: CASSSTGGPRETQYF

v_gene: TRBV12-3/TRBV12-4
j_gene: TRBJ1-5
CDR3aa: CASDRGASGYSNQPQHF

v_gene: TRBV4-3
j_gene: TRBJ1-2
CDR3aa: CASSQERFMGGGYTF

v_gene: TRBV7-9
j_gene: TRBJ1-3
CDR3aa: CASSSQYGNTIYF

v_gene: TRBV12-3/TRBV12-4
j_gene: TRBJ2-3
CDR3aa: CASSAGRLSTDTQYF

v_gene: TRBV6-6
j_gene: TRBJ2-7
CDR3aa: CASIPGGLGGEQYF

v_gene: TRBV25-1
j_gene: TRBJ2-5
CDR3aa: CASSDGRESPQYF

v_gene: TRBV24-1
j_gene: TRBJ2-7
CDR3aa: CATSNRGSYEQYF

v_gene: TRBV24-1
j_gene: TRBJ1-1
CDR3aa: CATSEVGSTEAFF

v_gene: TRBV12-3/TRBV12-4
j_gene: TRBJ2-3
CDR3aa: CASSLLLAGATDTQYF

v_gene: TRBV12-3/TRBV12-4
j_gene: TRBJ2-1
CDR3aa: CASSLELGNEQFF

v_gene: TRBV12-3/TRBV12-4
j_gene: TRBJ2-4
CDR3aa: CASSPLGAGGKNIQYF

v_gene: TRBV3-1
j_gene: TRBJ2-3
CDR3aa: CASIQALAGGPATDTQYF

v_gene: TRBV3-1
j_gene: TRBJ2-1
CDR3aa: CASNPTGLAGNEQFF

v_gene: TRBV2
j_gene: TRBJ1-2
CDR3aa: CASSGLGGGYTF

v_gene: TRBV7-3
j_gene: TRBJ2-3
CDR3aa: CASSLMDSTDTQYF

v_gene: TRBV6-5
j_gene: TRBJ2-5
CDR3aa: CASSYFASGSPARGTQYF

v_gene: TRBV12-3/TRBV12-4
j_gene: TRBJ2-3
CDR3aa: CASGKGGASVTQYF

v_gene: TRBV28
j_gene: TRBJ2-1
CDR3aa: CASGALAEIYNEQFF

v_gene: TRBV15
j_gene: TRBJ2-2
CDR3aa: CATSRDFRGDIGELFF

v_gene: TRBV19
j_gene: TRBJ2-7
CDR3aa: CASSIGLGGLHEQYF

v_gene: TRBV7-9
j_gene: TRBJ2-1
CDR3aa: CASSLSAAGENEQFF

v_gene: TRBV5-1
j_gene: TRBJ1-1
CDR3aa: CASSLRGVTEAFF

v_gene: TRBV12-3/TRBV12-4
j_gene: TRBJ1-1
CDR3aa: CASRHRTGGNTEAFF

v_gene: TRBV9
j_gene: TRBJ2-7
CDR3aa: CASSPGTGPFYEQYF